The clone carrying this TCR beta chain was seen a handful of times. The antigen remains undetermined. CDR1 SGDLS and CDR2 YYNGEE come from the germline V gene. This CDR3 has 16 residues. J was trimmed by 2 bases and V by 0 bases; bases with no gene match: 7. Nominally healthy donors provided the samples, though records likely missed some immune exposures. This specimen belongs to a study of cytomegalovirus exposure and HLA in healthy donors. General study points: Rarity held for most TCR sequences, but there were some public TCRs that occurred in many donors. Among immune exposure information, only CMV serostatus was available.

13 Jbeta primers and 60 Vbeta primers were used for the PCR. Measured with immunoSEQ multiplex PCR; TCRdb has only the in-frame clones, and not every one. This table has around 100,000 clones, less than 80% appearing once. The receptor comes from a woman in her 40s in good health and CMV-seropositive. The material sequenced was PBMCs. The V gene is TRBV9, the J gene TRBJ2-5; 7 nucleotides line up with TRBD1. CDR3 sequence (DNA): TGTGCCAGCAGCGTAGGGACACAGGGGCCTCAAGAGACCCAGTACTTC. Protein: CASSVGTQGPQETQYF.